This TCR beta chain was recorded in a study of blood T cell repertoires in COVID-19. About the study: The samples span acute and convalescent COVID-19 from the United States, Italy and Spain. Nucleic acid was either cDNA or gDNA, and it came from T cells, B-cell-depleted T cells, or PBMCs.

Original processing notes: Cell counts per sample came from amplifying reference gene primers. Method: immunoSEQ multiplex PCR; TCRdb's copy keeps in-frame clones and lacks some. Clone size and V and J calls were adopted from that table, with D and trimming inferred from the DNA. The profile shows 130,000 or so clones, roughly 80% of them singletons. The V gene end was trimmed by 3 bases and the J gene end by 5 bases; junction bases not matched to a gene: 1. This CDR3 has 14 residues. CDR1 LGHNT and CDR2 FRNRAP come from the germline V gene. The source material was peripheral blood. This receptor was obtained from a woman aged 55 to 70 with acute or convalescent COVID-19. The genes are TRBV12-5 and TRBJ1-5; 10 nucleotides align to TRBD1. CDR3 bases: TGTGCTAGTGGTTTCGGACAGGGGGATCAGCCCCAGCATTTT. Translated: CASGFGQGDQPQHF.